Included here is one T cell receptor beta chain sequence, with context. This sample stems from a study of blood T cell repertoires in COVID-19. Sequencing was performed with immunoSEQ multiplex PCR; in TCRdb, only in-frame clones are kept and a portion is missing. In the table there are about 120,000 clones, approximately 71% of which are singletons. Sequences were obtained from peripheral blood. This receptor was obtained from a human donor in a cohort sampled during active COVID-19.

CDR3 region: CASSIDVGGDSNQPQHF. The CDR3 coding sequence is TGTGCCAGTAGTATTGATGTAGGAGGGGATAGCAATCAGCCCCAGCATTTT. The chain uses TRBV19 and TRBJ1-5, with D tentatively TRBD1 (5 bases). CDR1 LNHDA and CDR2 SQIVND come from the germline V gene (reference sequence). This CDR3 has 17 residues. V was pared by 3 bases and J by 0 bases, with 15 bases between.